This T cell receptor (beta chain) was documented in a study of PD-1 blockade in classical Hodgkin lymphoma (dated by TCRdb to the early 2020s). As for the study more broadly: A peripheral blood immune signature of response to PD-1 blockade in classical Hodgkin lymphoma was defined using TCR beta sequencing and CyTOF. The full study reports these points: Baseline TCR diversity was reported to be lower in newly diagnosed patients than in healthy donors, and even lower in relapsed/refractory patients. The study was restricted to a single clinical trial cohort, and the causes of repertoire differences, possibly disease activity or prior therapy, were left undefined.

The Qiagen DNeasy kit was used to extract genomic DNA from unsorted PBMCs and from the negatively selected CD4+ and CD8+ fractions. TCR beta CDR3 regions were subjected to amplification by immunoSEQ multiplex PCR with primers that anneal to V and J segments. A synthetic immune receptor repertoire was used to minimize amplification bias, and any remaining bias was removed computationally after sequencing. As for the authors' bioinformatics: Custom Python scripts were used to quantify repertoire diversity as the Shannon entropy index. Unsorted, CD4+ and CD8+ repertoires were analyzed separately, except for combined analyses in which CD4+ and CD8+ sequences were merged in silico. What TCRdb holds here is the immuneACCESS table cut down to in-frame rearrangements. Part of the clones is not present; checked against another copy, under half of the missing clones reflect an unresolved V gene, and the others are unexplained. From that table come the V and J calls and clone size; the DNA was used to work out D and trimming. The sample records about 7,100 clones, around 81% of which are singletons. Roughly 8.1% of the sample is held by the ten biggest clonotypes.

In light of the paper, this sample's time point label describes: newly diagnosed, previously untreated cHL patient sample. To serve as a comparison group for the relapsed/refractory trial patients, PBMCs were sequenced from patients with newly diagnosed, previously untreated classical Hodgkin lymphoma. Peripheral blood was collected in 8 mL Vacutainer Cell Preparation Tubes, from which PBMCs were isolated by centrifugation and then cryopreserved. Trimming costs V 6 bases and J 1 base, and their ends lie 10 bases apart. CDR1 and CDR2 are drawn from the germline V gene: SNHLY, FYNNEI. The CDR3 holds 13 amino acids from the cysteine to the phenylalanine. The sequence is cut down to CDR3 DNA, 39 bases in frame from base 1. With respect to this clone: Its antigen remains undetermined. No much larger clonotype is one base removed from it; base qualities were not supplied.

The chain is encoded by TRBV2 joined to TRBJ2-7; the D gene cannot be resolved reliably. Sequences were obtained from peripheral blood mononuclear cells (PBMCs). This TCR was sampled from a human donor with classical Hodgkin lymphoma. The CDR3 region: CASRATLSYEQYF. The DNA is TGTGCCAGCAGGGCGACACTATCCTACGAGCAGTACTTC.